This T cell receptor beta chain originates from a study of blood T cell repertoires in COVID-19. Trimming removed 3 bases from V and 8 bases from J; junction bases left unmatched: 12. The CDR3 sequence is 15 residues long. Germline V lookup: CDR1 LNHNV, CDR2 YYDKDF (reference sequence). Some clones are missing from TCRdb's copy, which holds only in-frame ones; the method was immunoSEQ multiplex PCR. The table includes fewer than 250,000 clones, around 90% detected once. The sequence came from a young man with COVID-19, enrolled during active disease. Input material: peripheral blood. This chain joins TRBV15 and TRBJ1-2, with 7 bases identical to TRBD1. For the CDR3, the DNA is TGTGCCACCAGCAGCGCCGGAGACAGGGAAGAGGGCTACACCTTC. This gives the protein CATSSAGDREEGYTF.